The 5 T cell receptor beta chains listed next were all sequenced from one sample in a study of radiation and T cells in renal cell carcinoma. The time point was: blood 4 weeks post-SBRT, at nephrectomy. The treatment: 15 Gy SBRT to primary tumor, nephrectomy 4 weeks later. Here immunoSEQ multiplex PCR was the method, and the copy in TCRdb shows in-frame clones only, minus some. This sample has 150,000 to 200,000 clones; about nine tenths occur once, and the top ten carry 11%. The material sequenced was blood, taken from a patient whose treatment included radiotherapy and nephrectomy. Receptors were obtained from a woman in her fifties or sixties with renal cell carcinoma.

In the case of this clone: The same CDR3 is also encoded by other DNA sequences in this sample. This sequence joins TRBV11-2 and TRBJ1-1; no clear D. Per the germline V gene, CDR1 is SGHAT and CDR2 is FQNNGV. This CDR3 contains 13 residues. Deletions cut 1 base from V and 4 bases from J, with 7 bases between. CDR3 residues: CASSLVEGTEAFF. DNA of the CDR3: TGTGCCAGCAGCTTAGTTGAGGGCACTGAAGCTTTCTTT.

The chain uses TRBV7-3 and TRBJ2-5; D may match TRBD1 or TRBD2 (5 bases each). Trimming cost V 3 bases and J 6 bases, with 11 bases left between them. The CDR3 extends over 13 amino acids. The germline V gene has CDR1 SGHTA and CDR2 FQGTGA. The CDR3 sequence is CASSFAGTQTQYF. As DNA, the CDR3 is TGTGCCAGCAGCTTCGCAGGGACGCAGACCCAGTACTTC.

The chain has TRBV18 and TRBJ2-1; 7 nucleotides line up with TRBD2. The length of the CDR3 is 15 residues. V dropped 1 base and J dropped 5; count of bases not matched to a gene: 5. The germline CDR1 and CDR2 sequences are KGHSH and LQKENI. The CDR3 loop reads CASSPRRGGDNEQFF. CDR3 DNA: TGTGCCAGCTCACCACGGCGCGGGGGAGACAATGAGCAGTTCTTC.

This CDR3 is CASRFTGDGDQPQHF. CDR3 nucleotide sequence: TGTGCCAGCAGGTTTACAGGGGATGGGGATCAGCCCCAGCATTTT. This chain connects TRBV6-1 to TRBJ1-5, with 7 bases that match TRBD1. The CDR3 is 15 amino acids. The V segment lost 6 bases and the J segment 5 bases; nucleotides outside the gene matches: 10. CDR1 MNHNS and CDR2 SASEGT come from the germline V gene.

V and J are TRBV5-6 and TRBJ1-2; 9 nucleotides match TRBD1. The CDR3 is made up of 15 amino acids. The V and J ends lost 9 bases and 2 bases, in that order; junction bases with no gene match: 11. Germline loops: CDR1 SGHDT, CDR2 YYEEEE. The CDR3: CAIRKQGALNYGYTF. The CDR3 DNA reads TGTGCCATCAGAAAACAGGGGGCGTTAAACTATGGCTACACCTTC.